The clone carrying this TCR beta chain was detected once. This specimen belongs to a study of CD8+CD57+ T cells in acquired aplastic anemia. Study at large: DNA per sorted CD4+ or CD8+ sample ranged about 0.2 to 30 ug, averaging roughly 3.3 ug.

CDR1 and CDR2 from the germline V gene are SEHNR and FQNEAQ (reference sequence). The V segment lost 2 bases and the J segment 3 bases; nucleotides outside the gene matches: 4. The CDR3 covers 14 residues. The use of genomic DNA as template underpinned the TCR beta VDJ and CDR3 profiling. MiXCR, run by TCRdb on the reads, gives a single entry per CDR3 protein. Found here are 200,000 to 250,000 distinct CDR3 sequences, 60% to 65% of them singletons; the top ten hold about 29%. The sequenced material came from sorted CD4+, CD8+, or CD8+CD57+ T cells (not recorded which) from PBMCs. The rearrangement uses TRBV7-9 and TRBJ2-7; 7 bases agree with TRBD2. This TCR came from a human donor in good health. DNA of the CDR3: TGTGCCAGCAGCTTAAATTCGGGGGGCTACGAGCAGTACTTC. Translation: CASSLNSGGYEQYF.